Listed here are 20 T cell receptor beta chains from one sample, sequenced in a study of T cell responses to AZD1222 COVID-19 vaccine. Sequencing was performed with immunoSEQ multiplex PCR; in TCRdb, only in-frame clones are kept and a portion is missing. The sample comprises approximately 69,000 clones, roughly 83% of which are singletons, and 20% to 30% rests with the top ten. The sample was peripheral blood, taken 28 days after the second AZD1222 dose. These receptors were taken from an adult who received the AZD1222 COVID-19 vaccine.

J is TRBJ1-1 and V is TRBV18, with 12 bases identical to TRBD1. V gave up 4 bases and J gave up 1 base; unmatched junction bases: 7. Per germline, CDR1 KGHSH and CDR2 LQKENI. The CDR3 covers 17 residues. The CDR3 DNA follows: TGTGCCAGCTCACTCTCCGGGACAGGGGGCGCGAACACTGAAGCTTTCTTT. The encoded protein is CASSLSGTGGANTEAFF.

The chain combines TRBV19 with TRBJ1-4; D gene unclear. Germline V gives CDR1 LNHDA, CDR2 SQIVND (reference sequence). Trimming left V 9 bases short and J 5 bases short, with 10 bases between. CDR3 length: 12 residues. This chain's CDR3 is CASSNLNEKLFF. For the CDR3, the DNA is TGTGCCAGCTCGAACTTGAATGAAAAACTGTTTTTT.

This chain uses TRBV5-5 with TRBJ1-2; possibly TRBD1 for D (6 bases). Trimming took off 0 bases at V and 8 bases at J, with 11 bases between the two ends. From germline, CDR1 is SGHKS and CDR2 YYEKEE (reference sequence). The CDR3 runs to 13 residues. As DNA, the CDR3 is TGTGCCAGCAGCTTGGTGCCAGGGGACGGCTACACCTTC. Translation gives CASSLVPGDGYTF.

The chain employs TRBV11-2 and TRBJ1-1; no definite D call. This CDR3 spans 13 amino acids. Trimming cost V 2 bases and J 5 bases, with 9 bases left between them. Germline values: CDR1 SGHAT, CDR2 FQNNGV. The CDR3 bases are TGTGCCAGCAGCTTAATGCTGACGACTGAAGCTTTCTTT. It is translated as CASSLMLTTEAFF. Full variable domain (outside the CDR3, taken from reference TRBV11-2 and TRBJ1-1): EAGVAQSPRYKIIEKRQSVAFWCNPISGHATLYWYQQILGQGPKLLIQFQNNGVVDDSQLPKDRFSAERLKGVDSTLKIQPAKLEDSAVYLCASSLMLTTEAFFGQGTRLTVV.

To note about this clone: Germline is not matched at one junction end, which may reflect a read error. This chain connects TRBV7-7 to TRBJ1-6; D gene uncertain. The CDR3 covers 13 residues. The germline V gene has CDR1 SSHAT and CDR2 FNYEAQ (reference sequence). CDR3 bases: TGTGCTAGCAGCCTATCGTTGAATTCACCCCTCCACTTT. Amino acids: CASSLSLNSPLHF.

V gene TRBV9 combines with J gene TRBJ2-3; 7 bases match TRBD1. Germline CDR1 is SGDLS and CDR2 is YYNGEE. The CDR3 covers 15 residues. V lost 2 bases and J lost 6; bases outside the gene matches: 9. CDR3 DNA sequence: TGTGCCAGCAGCGTCAGACAGGGCCTATTGGATACGCAGTATTTT. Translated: CASSVRQGLLDTQYF.

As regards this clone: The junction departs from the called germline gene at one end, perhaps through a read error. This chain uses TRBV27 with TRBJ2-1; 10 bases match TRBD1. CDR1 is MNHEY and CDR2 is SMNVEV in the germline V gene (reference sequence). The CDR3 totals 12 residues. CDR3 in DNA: TGTGCCAGCTCGGGACAGGGGTTGGGGCTACTCTTC. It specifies CASSGQGLGLLF.

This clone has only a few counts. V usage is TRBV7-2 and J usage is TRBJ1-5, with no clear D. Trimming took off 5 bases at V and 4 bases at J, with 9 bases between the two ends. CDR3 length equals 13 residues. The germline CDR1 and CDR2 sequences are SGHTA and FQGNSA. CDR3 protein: CASSREVNQPQHF. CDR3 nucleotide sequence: TGTGCCAGCAGCCGGGAGGTTAATCAGCCCCAGCATTTT.

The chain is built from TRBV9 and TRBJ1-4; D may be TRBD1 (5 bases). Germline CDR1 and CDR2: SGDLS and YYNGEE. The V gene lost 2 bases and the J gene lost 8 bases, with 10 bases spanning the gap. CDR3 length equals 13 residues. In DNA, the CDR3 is TGTGCCAGCAGCGTTGGGAGGGACGAAAAACTGTTTTTT. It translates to CASSVGRDEKLFF. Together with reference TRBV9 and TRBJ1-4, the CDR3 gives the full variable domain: DSGVTQTPKHLITATGQRVTLRCSPRSGDLSVYWYQQSLDQGLQFLIQYYNGEERAKGNILERFSAQQFPDLHSELNLSSLELGDSALYFCASSVGRDEKLFFGSGTQLSVL.

This CDR3 reads CASSFYYRVREQFF. The CDR3, as DNA: TGTGCCAGCAGTTTCTATTACAGGGTAAGGGAGCAGTTCTTC. The chain uses TRBV6-2 or TRBV6-3 and TRBJ2-1, with a possible D match to TRBD1 (6 bases). The CDR3 runs to 14 residues. V gave up 4 bases and J gave up 10 bases, with 17 bases separating them. Per the germline V gene, CDR1 is MNHEY and CDR2 is SVGEGT.

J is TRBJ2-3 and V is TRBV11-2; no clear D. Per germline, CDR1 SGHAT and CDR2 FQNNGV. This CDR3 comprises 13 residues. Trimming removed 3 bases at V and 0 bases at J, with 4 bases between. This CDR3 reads CASSFGSTDTQYF. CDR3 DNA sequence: TGTGCCAGCAGCTTTGGGAGCACAGATACGCAGTATTTT.

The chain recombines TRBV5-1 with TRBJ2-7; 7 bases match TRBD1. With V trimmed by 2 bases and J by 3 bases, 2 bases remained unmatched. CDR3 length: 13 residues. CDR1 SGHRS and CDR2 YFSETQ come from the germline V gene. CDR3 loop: CASSFAGGYEQYF. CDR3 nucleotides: TGCGCCAGCAGCTTTGCAGGGGGCTACGAGCAGTACTTC.

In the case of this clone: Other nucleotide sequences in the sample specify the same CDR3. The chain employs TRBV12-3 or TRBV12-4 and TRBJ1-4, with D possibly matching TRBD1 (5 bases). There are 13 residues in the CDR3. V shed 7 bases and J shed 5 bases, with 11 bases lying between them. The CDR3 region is CASKGQTNEKLFF. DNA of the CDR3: TGTGCCAGCAAGGGGCAGACCAATGAAAAACTGTTTTTT.

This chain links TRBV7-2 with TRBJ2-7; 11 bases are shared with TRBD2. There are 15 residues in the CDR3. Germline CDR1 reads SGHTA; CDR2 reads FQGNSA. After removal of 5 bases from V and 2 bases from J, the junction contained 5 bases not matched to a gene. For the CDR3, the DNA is TGTGCCAGCAGCATACTAGCGGGAGCGGCCTACGAGCAGTACTTC. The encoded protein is CASSILAGAAYEQYF.

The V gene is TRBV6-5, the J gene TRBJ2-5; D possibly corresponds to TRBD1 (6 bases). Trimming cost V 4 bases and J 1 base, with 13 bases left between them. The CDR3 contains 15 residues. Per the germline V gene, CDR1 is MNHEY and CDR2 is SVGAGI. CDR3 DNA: TGTGCCAGCAGTTTCTTTCTGGACAGCCAAGAGACCCAGTACTTC. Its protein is CASSFFLDSQETQYF.

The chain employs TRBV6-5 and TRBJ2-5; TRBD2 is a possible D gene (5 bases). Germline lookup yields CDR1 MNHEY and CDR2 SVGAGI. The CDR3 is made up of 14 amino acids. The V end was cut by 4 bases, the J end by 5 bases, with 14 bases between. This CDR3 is CASSLSGIRETQYF. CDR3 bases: TGTGCCAGCAGTTTATCGGGGATCCGGGAGACCCAGTACTTC.

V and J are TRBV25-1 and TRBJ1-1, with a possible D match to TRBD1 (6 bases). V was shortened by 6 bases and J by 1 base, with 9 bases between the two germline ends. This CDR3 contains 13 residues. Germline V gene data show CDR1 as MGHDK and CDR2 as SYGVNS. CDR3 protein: CASRIQGNTEAFF. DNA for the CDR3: TGTGCCAGCAGAATACAGGGGAACACTGAAGCTTTCTTT.

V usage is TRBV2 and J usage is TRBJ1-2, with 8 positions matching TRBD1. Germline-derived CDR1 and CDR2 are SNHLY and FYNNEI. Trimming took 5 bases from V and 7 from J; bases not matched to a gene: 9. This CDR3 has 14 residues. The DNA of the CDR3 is TGTGCCAGCAGTCCGAGGGACAGGTGGGGTGGCTACACCTTC. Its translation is CASSPRDRWGGYTF.

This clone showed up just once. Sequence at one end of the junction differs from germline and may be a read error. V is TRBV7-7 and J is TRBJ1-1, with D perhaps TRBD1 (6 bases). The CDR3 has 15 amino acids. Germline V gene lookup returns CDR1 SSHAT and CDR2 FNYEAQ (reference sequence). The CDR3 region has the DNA TGTGCTAGCAGCCCCTCCCTGGACAGGAACACTGAAGCTTTCTTT. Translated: CASSPSLDRNTEAFF.

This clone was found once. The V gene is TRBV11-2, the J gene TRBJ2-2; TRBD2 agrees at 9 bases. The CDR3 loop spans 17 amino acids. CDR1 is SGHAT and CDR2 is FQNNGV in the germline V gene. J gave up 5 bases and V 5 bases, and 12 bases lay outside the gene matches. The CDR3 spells CASSPSGLAGFTGELFF. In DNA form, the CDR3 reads TGTGCCAGCAGCCCATCCGGCCTAGCGGGATTTACCGGGGAGCTGTTTTTT.